One and the same sample provided the 26 T cell receptor beta chains below, sequenced in a study of T cells in Graves' hyperthyroidism and ophthalmopathy. The CDR3 regions of TCR beta were amplified from RNA transcripts. The study used the HTBI primer set for a first-round RT-PCR of the TCR CDR3. TCRdb independently ran MiXCR on the multiplex PCR reads; one entry per CDR3 protein. Of over 250,000 distinct CDR3 sequences listed, roughly an eighth were seen once; the top ten hold 30% to 35%. What was sequenced was blood. The receptors shown here come from a woman aged 40 to 49 with Graves' ophthalmopathy.

The table lists this clonotype with many counts. The chain recombines TRBV20-1 with TRBJ1-6; no definite D call. Germline V gene data show CDR1 as DFQATT and CDR2 as SNEGSKA (reference sequence). CDR3 size: 13 residues. The V end was cut by 6 bases, the J end by 7 bases, with 13 bases between. The CDR3 spells CSAQRFLNSPLHF. CDR3 coding DNA: TGCAGTGCCCAGAGATTCCTGAATTCACCCCTCCACTTT.

The CDR3 DNA follows: TGTGCCAGCAGTTTTAGGGTGGCTGAGCAGTTCTTC. Translation: CASSFRVAEQFF. The chain combines TRBV12-3 or TRBV12-4 with TRBJ2-1, with D hard to call. The CDR3 totals 12 residues. V shed 3 bases and J shed 9 bases, with 9 bases lying between them.

This clonotype was recorded many times. The chain is built from TRBV29-1 and TRBJ2-3; 11 nucleotides match TRBD2. Germline loops: CDR1 SQVTM, CDR2 ANQGSEA. The CDR3 covers 16 residues. V was clipped by 2 bases and J by 2 bases; unmatched bases: 6. As DNA, the CDR3 is TGCAGCGTTGAAAAGGCTAGCGGGAGGAACACAGATACGCAGTATTTT. Encoded protein: CSVEKASGRNTDTQYF.

The sample holds many counts of this clonotype. The chain recombines TRBV27 with TRBJ1-5; a possible D gene is TRBD1 (6 bases). Trimming took 10 bases from V and 3 from J, leaving 13 bases between them. There are 13 residues in the CDR3. Germline V gene lookup returns CDR1 MNHEY and CDR2 SMNVEV (reference sequence). The CDR3 sequence is CATRGGTNQPQHF. The CDR3, as DNA: TGTGCCACCCGAGGGGGGACCAATCAGCCCCAGCATTTT.

The genes are TRBV4-1 and TRBJ2-1, with D maybe TRBD2 (6 bases). Trimming took 3 bases from V and 7 from J, leaving 16 bases between them. CDR1 is MGHRA, CDR2 YSYEKL, per germline. There are 15 residues in the CDR3. The CDR3 is CASSHPHAGSNEQFF. CDR3 DNA: TGCGCCAGCAGCCACCCACACGCGGGGTCGAATGAGCAGTTCTTC.

In this sample, this clonotype turned up many times. V is TRBV6-1 and J is TRBJ2-3; D is perhaps TRBD1 (6 bases). Germline CDR1 is MNHNS and CDR2 is SASEGT. This CDR3 spans 15 amino acids. Trimming took off 5 bases at V and 1 base at J, with 13 bases between the two ends. The CDR3 loop is CASSRYGGRTDTQYF. CDR3 DNA: TGTGCCAGCAGTAGATATGGGGGCCGCACAGATACGCAGTATTTT.

This clonotype has ten or more counts. The chain combines TRBV11-3 with TRBJ2-2; possibly TRBD2 for D (5 bases). Trimming pared 1 base from V and 4 bases from J, leaving 13 bases between. This CDR3 is built from 16 residues. Germline-derived CDR1 and CDR2 are SGHNT and YENEEA. CDR3 amino acids: CASSLGSGVGTGELFF. Written as DNA, the CDR3 is TGTGCCAGCAGCTTAGGCTCCGGGGTCGGCACCGGGGAGCTGTTTTTT.

This clonotype was seen at least ten times. The genes are TRBV28 and TRBJ2-1; D may be TRBD1 (7 bases). Germline assignment: CDR1 MDHEN and CDR2 SYDVKM. Trimming left V 7 bases short and J 3 bases short, with 16 bases between. This CDR3 has 15 amino acids. The CDR3 bases are TGTGCCAGCAATGGGGCGGGACAGTTCTACAATGAGCAGTTCTTC. It yields the protein CASNGAGQFYNEQFF.

This clonotype occurred a few times. An end of the junction does not agree with germline; a read error may underlie this. The J gene is TRBJ2-1, the V gene TRBV2; no clear D gene. The germline V gene has CDR1 SNHLY and CDR2 FYNNEI. This CDR3 spans 14 amino acids. The CDR3, as DNA: TGTGCCAGCATTGAACACAATCCCCCCAATGAGCAGTTCTTC. It translates to CASIEHNPPNEQFF.

Many counts were recorded for this clonotype. The chain carries TRBV11-2 and TRBJ2-7; D remains unclear. CDR3 size: 13 residues. The V end lost 5 bases, the J end lost 4 bases, and 12 bases lay between the germline ends. From germline, CDR1 is SGHAT and CDR2 FQNNGV. The CDR3 sequence is CASSRVGLYEQYF. The DNA of the CDR3 is TGTGCCAGCAGCCGCGTGGGGTTGTACGAGCAGTACTTC.

This clonotype was counted ten times or more. The chain combines TRBV20-1 with TRBJ1-5, with D possibly being TRBD1 (6 bases). Germline loops: CDR1 DFQATT, CDR2 SNEGSKA (reference sequence). This CDR3 comprises 12 residues. V dropped 6 bases and J dropped 4 bases, with 10 bases sitting between them. The CDR3, as DNA: TGCAGTGCAGGCACAGGGAATCAGCCCCAGCATTTT. The encoded protein is CSAGTGNQPQHF.

Ten or more counts support this clonotype. This chain links TRBV6-1 with TRBJ1-5; 7 bases are a match to TRBD1. This CDR3 has 14 residues. Germline CDR1 MNHNS, CDR2 SASEGT. J gave up 6 bases and V 4 bases, and 6 bases lay outside the gene matches. In DNA form, the CDR3 reads TGTGCCAGCAGTGGGACAGACAGGGCTCAGCCCCAGCATTTT. This translates into CASSGTDRAQPQHF.

In this sample, this clonotype turned up many times. The J gene is TRBJ2-7, the V gene TRBV2; TRBD2 matches at 8 bases. This CDR3 has 15 residues. Germline V gene lookup returns CDR1 SNHLY and CDR2 FYNNEI. V gave up 7 bases and J gave up 2 bases; unmatched junction bases: 10. This chain's CDR3 is CASTRGREVPYEQYF. As DNA, the CDR3 is TGTGCCAGCACCCGAGGGCGGGAGGTCCCCTACGAGCAGTACTTC.

In its sample, this clonotype was seen many times. The CDR3 nucleotides read TGTGCCAGCAGCATACCGACACAGATCTGGGGCTACACCTTC. It yields the protein CASSIPTQIWGYTF. The V call is TRBV7-2, the J call TRBJ1-2, with D hard to call. V gave up 5 bases and J gave up 8 bases, with 18 bases separating them. Germline-derived CDR1 and CDR2 are SGHTA and FQGNSA. The CDR3 loop spans 14 amino acids. The whole variable domain, remainder taken from reference TRBV7-2 and TRBJ1-2, is GAGVSQSPSNKVTEKGKDVELRCDPISGHTALYWYRQSLGQGLEFLIYFQGNSAPDKSGLPSDRFSAERTGGSVSTLTIQRTQQEDSAVYLCASSIPTQIWGYTFGSGTRLTVV.

The sample holds many counts of this clonotype. This chain uses TRBV7-9 with TRBJ2-7, with TRBD1 matching over 9 bases. CDR1 is SEHNR, CDR2 FQNEAQ, per germline (reference sequence). This CDR3 has 14 amino acids. The V gene end was trimmed by 3 bases and the J gene end by 3 bases; junction bases not matched to a gene: 3. The CDR3 nucleotides are TGTGCCAGCAGCTTGGGACAGGGTCTCTACGAGCAGTACTTC. Amino acids: CASSLGQGLYEQYF.

The genes are TRBV5-1 and TRBJ2-2; possible D gene TRBD1, 6 bases. CDR3 length equals 15 residues. The V gene lost 5 bases and the J gene lost 4 bases, with 15 bases spanning the gap. Germline V gene sequence: CDR1 SGHRS, CDR2 YFSETQ. CDR3 in amino acids: CASSWTVRGTGELFF. In DNA, the CDR3 is TGCGCCAGCAGTTGGACAGTTCGCGGCACCGGGGAGCTGTTTTTT.

This clonotype was recorded many times. The chain carries TRBV6-5 and TRBJ2-1; D unclear. Germline values: CDR1 MNHEY, CDR2 SVGAGI. With 2 bases removed from V and 4 bases from J, the gap between germline ends came to 9 bases. CDR3 length: 14 amino acids. Written as DNA, the CDR3 is TGTGCCAGCAGTTACGGGCCGTTTTACAATGAGCAGTTCTTC. Its translation: CASSYGPFYNEQFF.

The J gene is TRBJ1-2, the V gene TRBV3-1; TRBD1 aligns across 7 bases. The germline CDR1 and CDR2 sequences are LGHDT and YNNKEL (reference sequence). The V and J ends lost 0 bases and 8 bases, in that order; junction bases with no gene match: 9. CDR3 size: 15 residues. CDR3 region: CASSQDGRGLVGYTF. CDR3 DNA: TGTGCCAGCAGCCAAGATGGTAGGGGGCTTGTGGGCTACACCTTC.

The V call is TRBV7-3, the J call TRBJ2-1; the D is unclear. The V and J ends lost 5 bases and 5 bases respectively, with 13 bases between them. Per germline, CDR1 SGHTA and CDR2 FQGTGA. The CDR3 is 14 residues long. Here the CDR3 reads CASSPTTGHNEQFF. In DNA, the CDR3 is TGTGCCAGCAGCCCAACGACTGGCCACAATGAGCAGTTCTTC.

This clonotype was observed a few times. This chain links TRBV20-1 with TRBJ2-2, with 14 positions matching TRBD2. Losses at the gene ends were 3 bases for V and 7 bases for J; bases not matched to a gene: 13. The CDR3 totals 18 residues. Germline assignment: CDR1 DFQATT and CDR2 SNEGSKA (reference sequence). CDR3 residues: CSARGRGTSGSRIGELFF. Written as DNA, the CDR3 is TGCAGTGCTAGGGGAAGAGGGACTAGCGGGAGTCGTATCGGGGAGCTGTTTTTT.

The CDR3 protein is CASSFGQKYEQYF. The CDR3 coding sequence is TGTGCCAGTAGTTTTGGACAGAAATACGAGCAGTACTTC. The chain employs TRBV19 and TRBJ2-7; D is perhaps TRBD1 (6 bases). The CDR3 totals 13 residues. Germline V CDR1 and CDR2: LNHDA, SQIVND (reference sequence). Between the trimmed V and J ends, which lost 5 bases and 4 bases, there was a span of 12 bases.

The sample holds many counts of this clonotype. The J gene is TRBJ2-5, the V gene TRBV6-1; TRBD2 is a possible D gene (6 bases). This CDR3 is built from 14 residues. CDR1 and CDR2 (germline): MNHNS, SASEGT. V was clipped by 9 bases and J by 1 base, with 15 bases between them. CDR3: CARDNGRIQETQYF. As DNA, the CDR3 is TGTGCCAGGGATAATGGGAGGATCCAAGAGACCCAGTACTTC.

This clonotype occurred many times. The chain has TRBV20-1 and TRBJ1-5; 7 nucleotides align to TRBD1. CDR1 DFQATT and CDR2 SNEGSKA come from the germline V gene (reference sequence). This CDR3 has 14 amino acids. Trimming took 5 bases from V and 3 from J; bases not matched to a gene: 7. The CDR3 DNA is TGCAGTGCTGTTCCCGGGACAGTCAATCAGCCCCAGCATTTT. Translated: CSAVPGTVNQPQHF.

As regards this clonotype: A junction boundary mismatches the germline segment, possibly from a read error. J is TRBJ2-3 and V is TRBV5-8, with 9 bases matching TRBD2. Germline V gene data show CDR1 as SGHTS and CDR2 as YDEGEE. The CDR3 is made up of 15 amino acids. CDR3 DNA sequence: TGTGCCGGCAGCTTGCTTAGCGGGGGCACAGATTCGCAGTATTTT. Translation gives CAGSLLSGGTDSQYF.

This clonotype was seen a handful of times. V and J are TRBV11-2 and TRBJ1-3, with a possible D match to TRBD1 (5 bases). CDR3 size: 15 residues. The germline gives CDR1 SGHAT, CDR2 FQNNGV. The V end lost 3 bases, the J end lost 2 bases, and 11 bases lay between the germline ends. DNA of the CDR3: TGTGCCAGCAGCTTGTCGGTGGGGGCTGGAAACACCATATATTTT. It codes for CASSLSVGAGNTIYF.

This clonotype came up many times. V and J are TRBV12-3 or TRBV12-4 and TRBJ2-1, with TRBD2 matching over 8 bases. There are 16 residues in the CDR3. J lost 6 bases, V lost 6 bases, and 13 bases had no gene match. Here the CDR3 reads CASSPSGTSRGNEQFF. CDR3 bases: TGTGCCAGCAGCCCCTCCGGGACTAGTAGGGGCAATGAGCAGTTCTTC.